This T cell receptor (beta chain) was observed in a study of OX40 agonist ivuxolimab in advanced cancers. About the full investigation: The costimulatory receptor OX40 (CD134) was targeted by ivuxolimab, a fully human IgG2 agonistic monoclonal antibody. Intravenous ivuxolimab was administered to patients every 2 weeks at six dose levels: 0.01, 0.1, 0.3, 1.5, 3 and 10 mg/kg. Of the approximately 54 dose-escalation patients, hepatocellular carcinoma was present in about 20, melanoma in around 15, renal cell carcinoma in 9 and head and neck cancer in 9. The dose-escalation cohort was 82.7% male with a mean age of around 64 years, ranging from 23 to 79. Prior anti-PD-1, anti-PD-L1 or anti-CTLA-4 therapy was permitted, and 35% to 40% of dose-escalation patients had received checkpoint inhibitors. Partial responses occurred in three dose-escalation patients, of whom one had hepatocellular carcinoma and two had cutaneous melanoma. Peripheral TCRbeta sequencing aimed to test whether ivuxolimab altered TCR sequence diversity and caused clonal T-cell expansion. The paper covers the monotherapy dose-escalation part of the phase I ivuxolimab trial, which included N of about 50 patients.

Between the V and J ends, shortened by 5 bases and 4 bases respectively, the junction contains 12 bases. The germline V gene (reference sequence) supplies CDR1 GTSNPN and CDR2 SVGIG. The CDR3, cysteine through phenylalanine, is 13 amino acids long. The CDR3 DNA has 39 bases and is translated from base 1. Genomic DNA was isolated from the sorted cells so that the TCRbeta CDR3 region could be sequenced. TCRbeta CDR3 regions were sequenced using the immunoSEQ Assay. TCRdb retrieved this table from immuneACCESS and kept in-frame rearrangements only. Not all clones are present; in checked studies, unresolved V genes account for under half, and no reason is known for the remainder. This sample gives tens of thousands of clones in total; about four fifths of them show up just once. Roughly 22% of the sample goes to the ten largest clones. The paper's findings and limits, for the study overall: The antigen specificity of the clonally expanded peripheral T cells was not determined. In the 0.1-3.0 mg/kg groups, partial responders were among the patients with the lowest normalized peripheral clonal expansion, particularly in CD8+ T cells. After ivuxolimab, more expanded clones were found on average in CD8+ T cells than in CD4+ T cells. Low levels of normalized T-cell clonal expansion were also shown by some nonresponding patients. Clonal expansion of both CD4+ and CD8+ blood T cells was observed from baseline to week 6 at doses 0.1 to 3.0 mg/kg.

Patients with a history of autoimmune disease or receiving systemic immunosuppression were excluded from the trial. Peripheral blood for TCR sequencing was collected from all dose cohorts at baseline, on cycle 4 day 1, and on cycle 7 day 1. The samples were taken from a phase I, first-in-human, multicenter, open-label dose-escalation trial of ivuxolimab. The trial enrolled adults with locally advanced or metastatic head and neck squamous cell, hepatocellular, melanoma or renal cell carcinoma. CD4+ and CD8+ T cells were sorted separately from peripheral blood before TCR sequencing. With regard to this clone: Its antigen is currently not known. No clone much larger than this one lies a single base away; base qualities are absent.

The clonotype originates from an adult with an advanced solid tumor such as melanoma, head and neck, liver or kidney cancer. The input for sequencing was CD4+ or CD8+ T cells sorted from blood, taken in a trial of the OX40 agonist ivuxolimab. The chain was built from TRBV30 and TRBJ1-5; perhaps TRBD1 is the D gene, with 6 bases matching. The CDR3 loop reads CAWGGAFNQPQHF. The bases read TGTGCCTGGGGGGGGGCCTTTAATCAGCCCCAGCATTTT.